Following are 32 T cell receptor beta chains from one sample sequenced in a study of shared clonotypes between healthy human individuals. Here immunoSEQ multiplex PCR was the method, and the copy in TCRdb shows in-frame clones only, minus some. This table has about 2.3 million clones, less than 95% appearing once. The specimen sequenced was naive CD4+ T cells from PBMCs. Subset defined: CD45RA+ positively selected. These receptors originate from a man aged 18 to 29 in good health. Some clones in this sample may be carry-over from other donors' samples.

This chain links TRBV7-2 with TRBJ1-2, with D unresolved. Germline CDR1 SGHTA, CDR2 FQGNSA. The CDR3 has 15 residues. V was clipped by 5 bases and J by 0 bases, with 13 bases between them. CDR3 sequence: CASSPQGNPNYGYTF. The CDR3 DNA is TGTGCCAGCAGCCCACAAGGGAACCCTAACTATGGCTACACCTTC. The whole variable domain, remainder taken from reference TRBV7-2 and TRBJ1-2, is GAGVSQSPSNKVTEKGKDVELRCDPISGHTALYWYRQSLGQGLEFLIYFQGNSAPDKSGLPSDRFSAERTGGSVSTLTIQRTQQEDSAVYLCASSPQGNPNYGYTFGSGTRLTVV.

CDR3 loop: CASSQEPGNEQFF. CDR3 nucleotide sequence: TGCGCCAGCAGCCAAGAGCCCGGGAATGAGCAGTTCTTC. The V gene is TRBV4-3, the J gene TRBJ2-1; D not certain. There are 13 residues in the CDR3. Between the trimmed V and J ends, which lost 0 bases and 7 bases, there was a span of 7 bases. Germline lookup yields CDR1 LGHNA and CDR2 YSLEER.

The CDR3 sequence is CASSRRTAEAFF. In DNA, the CDR3 is TGTGCCAGCAGCCGCCGGACAGCTGAAGCTTTCTTT. The chain carries TRBV28 and TRBJ1-1; D is possibly TRBD1 (6 bases). This CDR3 contains 12 residues. The germline V gene has CDR1 MDHEN and CDR2 SYDVKM. Deletions cut 6 bases from V and 6 bases from J, with 11 bases between.

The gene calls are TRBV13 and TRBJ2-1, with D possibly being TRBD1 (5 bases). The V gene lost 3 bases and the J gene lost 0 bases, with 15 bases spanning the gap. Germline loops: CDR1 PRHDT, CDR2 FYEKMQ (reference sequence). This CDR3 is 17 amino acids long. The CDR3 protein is CASSFVVGRFSYNEQFF. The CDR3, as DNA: TGTGCCAGCAGCTTTGTCGTGGGGCGGTTCTCCTACAATGAGCAGTTCTTC.

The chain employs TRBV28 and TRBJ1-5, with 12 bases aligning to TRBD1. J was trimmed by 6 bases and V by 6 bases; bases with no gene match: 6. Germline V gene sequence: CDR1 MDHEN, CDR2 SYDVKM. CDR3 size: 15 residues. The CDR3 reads CASSPGQGARQPQHF. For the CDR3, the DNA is TGTGCCAGCAGCCCGGGACAGGGGGCGCGTCAGCCCCAGCATTTT. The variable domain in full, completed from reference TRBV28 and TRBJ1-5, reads DVKVTQSSRYLVKRTGEKVFLECVQDMDHENMFWYRQDPGLGLRLIYFSYDVKMKEKGDIPEGYSVSREKKERFSLILESASTNQTSMYLCASSPGQGARQPQHFGDGTRLSIL.

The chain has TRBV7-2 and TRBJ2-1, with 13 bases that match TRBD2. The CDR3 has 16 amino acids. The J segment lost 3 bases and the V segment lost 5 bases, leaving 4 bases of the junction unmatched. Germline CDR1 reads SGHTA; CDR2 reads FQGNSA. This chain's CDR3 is CASSSRLAGGYNEQFF. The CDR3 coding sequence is TGTGCCAGCAGCAGCAGACTAGCGGGAGGCTACAATGAGCAGTTCTTC.

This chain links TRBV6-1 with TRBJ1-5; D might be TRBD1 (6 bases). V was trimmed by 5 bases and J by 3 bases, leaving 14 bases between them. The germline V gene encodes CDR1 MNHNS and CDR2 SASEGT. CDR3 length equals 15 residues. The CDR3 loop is CASSPWGQSNQPQHF. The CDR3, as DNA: TGTGCCAGCAGTCCCTGGGGGCAGTCCAATCAGCCCCAGCATTTT.

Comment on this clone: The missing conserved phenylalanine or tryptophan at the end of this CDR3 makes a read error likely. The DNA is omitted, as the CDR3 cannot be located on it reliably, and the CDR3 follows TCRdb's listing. The CDR3 sequence is CASSQDPAGGISV. The chain combines TRBV4-1 with TRBJ1-2. Both ends counted, the CDR3 spans 13 residues. The germline V gene has CDR1 MGHRA and CDR2 YSYEKL.

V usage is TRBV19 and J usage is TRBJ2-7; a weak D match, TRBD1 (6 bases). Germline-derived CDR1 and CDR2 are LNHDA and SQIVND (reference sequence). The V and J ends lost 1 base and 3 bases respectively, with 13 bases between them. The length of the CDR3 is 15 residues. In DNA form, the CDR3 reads TGTGCCAGTAGTATAGTATCCCGCAGGGGCTACGAGCAGTACTTC. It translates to CASSIVSRRGYEQYF.

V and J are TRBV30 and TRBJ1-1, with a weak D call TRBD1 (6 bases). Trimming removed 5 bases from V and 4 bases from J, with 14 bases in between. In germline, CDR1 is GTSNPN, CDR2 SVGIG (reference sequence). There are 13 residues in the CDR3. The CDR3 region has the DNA TGTGCCTGGGGGAGAGACAGGCCCACTGAAGCTTTCTTT. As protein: CAWGRDRPTEAFF.

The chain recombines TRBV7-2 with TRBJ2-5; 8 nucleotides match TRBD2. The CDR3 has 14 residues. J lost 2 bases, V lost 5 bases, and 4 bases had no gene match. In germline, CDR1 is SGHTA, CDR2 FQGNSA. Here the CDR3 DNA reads TGTGCCAGCAGCCGGGGCGGGGGGCAAGAGACCCAGTACTTC. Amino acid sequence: CASSRGGGQETQYF.

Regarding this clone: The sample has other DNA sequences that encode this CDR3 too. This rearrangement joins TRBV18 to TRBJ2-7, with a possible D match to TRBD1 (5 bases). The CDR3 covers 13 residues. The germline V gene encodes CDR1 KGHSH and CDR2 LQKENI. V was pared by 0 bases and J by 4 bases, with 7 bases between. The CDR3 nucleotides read TGTGCCAGCTCACCACCAGGGGCTTACGAGCAGTACTTC. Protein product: CASSPPGAYEQYF.

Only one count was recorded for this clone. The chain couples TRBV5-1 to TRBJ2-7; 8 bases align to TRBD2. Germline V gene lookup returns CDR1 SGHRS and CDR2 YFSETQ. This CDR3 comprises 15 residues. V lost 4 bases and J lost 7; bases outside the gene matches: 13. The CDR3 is CASSGKIAGPWEQYF. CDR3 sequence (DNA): TGCGCCAGCAGCGGAAAGATAGCGGGACCTTGGGAGCAGTACTTC. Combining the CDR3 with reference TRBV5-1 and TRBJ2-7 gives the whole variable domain KAGVTQTPRYLIKTRGQQVTLSCSPISGHRSVSWYQQTPGQGLQFLFEYFSETQRNKGNFPGRFSGRQFSNSRSEMNVSTLELGDSALYLCASSGKIAGPWEQYFGPGTRLTVT.

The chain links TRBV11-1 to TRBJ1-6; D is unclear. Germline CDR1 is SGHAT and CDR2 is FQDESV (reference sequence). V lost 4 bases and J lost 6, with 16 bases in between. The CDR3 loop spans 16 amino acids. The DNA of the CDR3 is TGTGCCAGCAGCTCCCGGAAGCCGAGTCTTAATTCACCCCTCCACTTT. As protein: CASSSRKPSLNSPLHF. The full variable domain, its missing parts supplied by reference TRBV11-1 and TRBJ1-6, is EAEVAQSPRYKITEKSQAVAFWCDPISGHATLYWYRQILGQGPELLVQFQDESVVDDSQLPKDRFSAERLKGVDSTLKIQPAELGDSAMYLCASSSRKPSLNSPLHFGNGTRLTVT.

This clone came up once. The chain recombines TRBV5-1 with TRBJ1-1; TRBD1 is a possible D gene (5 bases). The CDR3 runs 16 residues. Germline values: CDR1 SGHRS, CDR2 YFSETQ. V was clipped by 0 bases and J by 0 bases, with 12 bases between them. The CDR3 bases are TGCGCCAGCAGCTTGGAATGGGACGGAGTGAACACTGAAGCTTTCTTT. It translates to CASSLEWDGVNTEAFF.

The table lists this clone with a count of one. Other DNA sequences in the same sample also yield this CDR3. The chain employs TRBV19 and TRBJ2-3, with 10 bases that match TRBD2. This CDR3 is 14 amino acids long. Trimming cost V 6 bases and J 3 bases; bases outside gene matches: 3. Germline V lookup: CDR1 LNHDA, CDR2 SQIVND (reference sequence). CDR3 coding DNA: TGTGCCAGTAGGCTAGCGGGAGCTACAGATACGCAGTATTTT. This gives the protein CASRLAGATDTQYF.

CDR3 region: CASSPIQGSYEQYF. CDR3 DNA sequence: TGTGCCAGCAGCCCGATTCAAGGGTCCTACGAGCAGTACTTC. This sequence joins TRBV5-4 and TRBJ2-7; D is unresolved. V lost 4 bases to trimming and J lost 1 base, with 12 bases between them. Germline V gene sequence: CDR1 SGHNT, CDR2 YYREEE (reference sequence). This CDR3 has 14 residues.

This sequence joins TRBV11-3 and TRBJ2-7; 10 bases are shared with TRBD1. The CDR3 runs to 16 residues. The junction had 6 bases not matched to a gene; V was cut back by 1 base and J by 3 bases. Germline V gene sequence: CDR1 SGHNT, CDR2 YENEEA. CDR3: CASSLATGTGVYEQYF. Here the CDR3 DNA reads TGTGCCAGCAGCTTAGCGACCGGGACAGGGGTCTACGAGCAGTACTTC. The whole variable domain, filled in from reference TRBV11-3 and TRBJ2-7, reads EAGVVQSPRYKIIEKKQPVAFWCNPISGHNTLYWYLQNLGQGPELLIRYENEEAVDDSQLPKDRFSAERLKGVDSTLKIQPAELGDSAVYLCASSLATGTGVYEQYFGPGTRLTVT.

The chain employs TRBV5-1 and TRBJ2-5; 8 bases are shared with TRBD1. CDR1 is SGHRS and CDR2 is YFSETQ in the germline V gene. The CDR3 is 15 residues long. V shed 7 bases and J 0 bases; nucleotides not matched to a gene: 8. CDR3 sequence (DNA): TGCGCCAGCGGACAATTGGACAGGGACCAAGAGACCCAGTACTTC. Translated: CASGQLDRDQETQYF.

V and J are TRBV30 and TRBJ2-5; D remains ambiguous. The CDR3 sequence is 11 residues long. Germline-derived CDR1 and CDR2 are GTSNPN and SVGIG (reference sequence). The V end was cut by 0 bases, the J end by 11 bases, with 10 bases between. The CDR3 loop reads CAWSVRSPQYF. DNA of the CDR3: TGTGCCTGGAGTGTTCGTAGTCCACAGTACTTC. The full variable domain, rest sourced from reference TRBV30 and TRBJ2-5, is SQTIHQWPATLVQPVGSPLSLECTVEGTSNPNLYWYRQAAGRGLQLLFYSVGIGQISSEVPQNLSASRPQDRQFILSSKKLLLSDSGFYLCAWSVRSPQYFGPGTRLLVL.

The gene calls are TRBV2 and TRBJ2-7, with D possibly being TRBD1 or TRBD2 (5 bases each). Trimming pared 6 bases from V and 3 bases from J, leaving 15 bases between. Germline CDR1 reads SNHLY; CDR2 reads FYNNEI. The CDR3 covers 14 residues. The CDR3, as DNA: TGTGCCAGCAGCGCTCAGGGTCGGGGCTACGAGCAGTACTTC. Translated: CASSAQGRGYEQYF.

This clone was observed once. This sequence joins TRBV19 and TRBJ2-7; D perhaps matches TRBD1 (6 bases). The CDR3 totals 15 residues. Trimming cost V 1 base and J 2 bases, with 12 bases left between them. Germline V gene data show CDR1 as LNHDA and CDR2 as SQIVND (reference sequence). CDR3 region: CASSIGGQGPYEQYF. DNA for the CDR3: TGTGCCAGTAGTATAGGGGGGCAGGGACCCTACGAGCAGTACTTC.

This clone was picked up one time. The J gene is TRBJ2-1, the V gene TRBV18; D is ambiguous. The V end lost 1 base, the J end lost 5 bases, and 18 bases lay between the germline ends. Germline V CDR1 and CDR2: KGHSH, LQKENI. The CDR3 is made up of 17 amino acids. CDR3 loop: CASSPLLSGQSHNEQFF. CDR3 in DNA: TGTGCCAGCTCACCACTCCTATCCGGTCAGAGCCACAATGAGCAGTTCTTC. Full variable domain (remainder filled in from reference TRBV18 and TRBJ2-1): NAGVMQNPRHLVRRRGQEARLRCSPMKGHSHVYWYRQLPEEGLKFMVYLQKENIIDESGMPKERFSAEFPKEGPSILRIQQVVRGDSAAYFCASSPLLSGQSHNEQFFGPGTRLTVL.

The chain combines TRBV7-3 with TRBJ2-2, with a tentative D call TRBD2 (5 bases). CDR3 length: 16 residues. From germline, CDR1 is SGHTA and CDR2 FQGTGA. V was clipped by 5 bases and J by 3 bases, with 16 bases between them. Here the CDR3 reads CASSPLRAADTGELFF. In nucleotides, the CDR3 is TGTGCCAGCAGCCCATTGAGGGCTGCGGACACCGGGGAGCTGTTTTTT.

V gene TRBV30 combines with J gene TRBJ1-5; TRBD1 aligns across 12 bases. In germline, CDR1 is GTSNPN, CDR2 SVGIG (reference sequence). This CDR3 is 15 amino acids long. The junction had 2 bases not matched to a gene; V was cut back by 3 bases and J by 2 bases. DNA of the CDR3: TGTGCCTGGAGAGGGACAGGGGGCGGCAATCAGCCCCAGCATTTT. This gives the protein CAWRGTGGGNQPQHF.

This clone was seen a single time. This CDR3 is CASSSERLAGGETQYF. CDR3 nucleotides: TGTGCCAGCAGCTCGGAGCGACTAGCGGGAGGAGAGACCCAGTACTTC. V is TRBV7-2 and J is TRBJ2-5; 13 nucleotides align to TRBD2. CDR1 is SGHTA, CDR2 FQGNSA, per germline. This CDR3 contains 16 residues. With V trimmed by 4 bases and J by 4 bases, 6 bases remained unmatched.

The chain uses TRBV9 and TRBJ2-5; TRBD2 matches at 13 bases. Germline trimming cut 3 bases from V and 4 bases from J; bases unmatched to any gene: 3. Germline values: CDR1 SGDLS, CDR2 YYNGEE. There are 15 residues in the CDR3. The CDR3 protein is CASSGGTSGAETQYF. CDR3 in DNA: TGTGCCAGCAGCGGTGGGACTAGCGGGGCAGAGACCCAGTACTTC.

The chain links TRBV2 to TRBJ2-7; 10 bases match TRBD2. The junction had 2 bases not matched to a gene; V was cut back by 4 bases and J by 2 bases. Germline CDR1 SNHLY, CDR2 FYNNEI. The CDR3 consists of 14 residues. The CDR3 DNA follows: TGTGCCAGCAGTGTTCTAGCGGGAGCCTACGAGCAGTACTTC. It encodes CASSVLAGAYEQYF.

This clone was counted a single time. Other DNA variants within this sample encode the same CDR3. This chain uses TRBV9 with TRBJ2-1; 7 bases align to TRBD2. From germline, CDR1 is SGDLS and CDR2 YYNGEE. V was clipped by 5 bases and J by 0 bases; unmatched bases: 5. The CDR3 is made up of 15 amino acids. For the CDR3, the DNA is TGTGCCAGCAGTCCTAGCGGTAGCTCCTACAATGAGCAGTTCTTC. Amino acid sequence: CASSPSGSSYNEQFF.

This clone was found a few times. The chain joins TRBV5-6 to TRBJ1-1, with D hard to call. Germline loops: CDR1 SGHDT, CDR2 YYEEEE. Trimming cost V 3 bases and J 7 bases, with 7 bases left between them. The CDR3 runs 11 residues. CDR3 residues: CASSWSGEAFF. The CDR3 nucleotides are TGTGCCAGCAGCTGGAGTGGTGAAGCTTTCTTT.

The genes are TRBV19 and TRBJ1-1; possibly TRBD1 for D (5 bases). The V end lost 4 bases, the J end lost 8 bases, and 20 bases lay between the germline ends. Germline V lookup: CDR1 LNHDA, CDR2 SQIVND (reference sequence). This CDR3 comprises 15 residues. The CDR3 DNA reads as TGTGCCAGTAGTACTCCACTGGGGGGAAAGGGGGAAGCTTTCTTT. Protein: CASSTPLGGKGEAFF.

DNA for the CDR3: TGTGCCAGCAGTGCAGTAGCGGGAGGGCCGAGAGATACGCAGTATTTT. Amino acids: CASSAVAGGPRDTQYF. This chain uses TRBV6-1 with TRBJ2-3; TRBD2 matches 11 bases. The CDR3 length is 16 residues. Germline lookup yields CDR1 MNHNS and CDR2 SASEGT. The V gene end was trimmed by 4 bases and the J gene end by 5 bases; junction bases not matched to a gene: 8.